Shown below are 9 T cell receptor beta chains from a single sample sequenced in a study of blood T cell repertoires in COVID-19. TCRdb keeps only in-frame clones here, not all; method: immunoSEQ multiplex PCR. The repertoire holds roughly 250,000 clones, 65% to 90% seen once, with less than 8% in the top ten. Sequenced material: peripheral blood. Receptors were obtained from a woman in her forties or fifties with acute or convalescent COVID-19.

This clone occurred a few times. V gene TRBV3-1 (or the pseudogene TRBV3-2) combines with J gene TRBJ1-1; 9 positions match TRBD1. Trimming took 5 bases from V and 3 from J; bases not matched to a gene: 13. This CDR3 contains 17 residues. Germline CDR1 reads LGHDT; CDR2 reads YNNKEL (reference sequence). This CDR3 is CASSRKTGGASDTEAFF. CDR3 bases: TGTGCCAGCAGCAGAAAAACAGGGGGCGCTTCGGACACTGAAGCTTTCTTT.

The chain links TRBV2 to TRBJ2-3; 8 positions agree with TRBD2. The V gene end was trimmed by 11 bases and the J gene end by 1 base; junction bases not matched to a gene: 17. Germline CDR1 reads SNHLY; CDR2 reads FYNNEI. The CDR3 contains 17 residues. CDR3 DNA sequence: TGTGCCCGTAGCGTGGGGTCAGCGGGAGCCGGCACAGATACGCAGTATTTT. This gives the protein CARSVGSAGAGTDTQYF. The variable domain in full, with the rest retrieved from reference TRBV2 and TRBJ2-3, is EPEVTQTPSHQVTQMGQEVILRCVPISNHLYFYWYRQILGQKVEFLVSFYNNEISEKSEIFDDQFSVERPDGSNFTLKIRSTKLEDSAMYFCARSVGSAGAGTDTQYFGPGTRLTVL.

J is TRBJ1-5 and V is TRBV3-1 (or the pseudogene TRBV3-2); no reliable D call. The CDR3 runs 15 residues. Trimming shortened V by 1 base and J by 7 bases, and 14 bases separated the two germline ends. Looked up from germline, CDR1 is LGHDT and CDR2 is YNNKEL (reference sequence). The CDR3 sequence is CASSQVSGVKQPQHF. In DNA, the CDR3 is TGTGCCAGCAGCCAAGTTTCGGGAGTAAAACAGCCCCAGCATTTT.

The rearrangement uses TRBV28 and TRBJ1-2, with TRBD1 as a possible D gene (6 bases). CDR3 length: 13 amino acids. CDR1 and CDR2 from the germline V gene are MDHEN and SYDVKM. The germline V and J ends were trimmed by 6 bases and 7 bases, with 15 bases remaining between them. CDR3 amino acids: CASRVLGAGGYTF. CDR3 DNA sequence: TGTGCCAGCAGGGTGCTGGGGGCTGGTGGCTACACCTTC.

This clone was counted once. J is TRBJ2-7 and V is TRBV5-6, with D possibly TRBD1 on 6 matching bases. CDR3 length equals 14 residues. V was cut by 8 bases and J by 3 bases, with 18 bases left in between. The V gene's germline CDR1 is SGHDT and CDR2 YYEEEE. The CDR3 DNA follows: TGTGCCAGTTCCGTCCAAACAGGGTACTACGAGCAGTACTTC. It encodes CASSVQTGYYEQYF.

The chain joins TRBV28 to TRBJ1-2; 7 nucleotides agree with TRBD1. The germline gives CDR1 MDHEN, CDR2 SYDVKM. The J segment lost 4 bases and the V segment lost 4 bases, leaving 9 bases of the junction unmatched. This CDR3 region has 15 residues. Here the CDR3 reads CASSSRGPGGYGYTF. CDR3 nucleotides: TGTGCCAGCAGTTCCCGAGGGCCAGGGGGCTATGGCTACACCTTC.

The V and J genes are TRBV5-5 and TRBJ2-3, with D possibly TRBD2 on 6 matching bases. In germline, CDR1 is SGHKS, CDR2 YYEKEE (reference sequence). The CDR3 has 15 residues. V was pared by 2 bases and J by 1 base, with 11 bases between. This chain's CDR3 is CASSFVGGGTDTQYF. The CDR3 region has the DNA TGTGCCAGCAGCTTTGTGGGAGGCGGCACAGATACGCAGTATTTT.

The chain is built from TRBV28 and TRBJ1-6; 9 bases align to TRBD1. The germline gives CDR1 MDHEN, CDR2 SYDVKM. This CDR3 comprises 21 residues. After removal of 4 bases from V and 0 bases from J, the junction contained 16 bases not matched to a gene. The CDR3 DNA reads TGTGCCAGCAGTTCCGCCGAGACAGGGGGGACCTTAAGCTCCTATAATTCACCCCTCCACTTT. Residues: CASSSAETGGTLSSYNSPLHF. Using reference TRBV28 and TRBJ1-6 for the parts outside the CDR3, the full variable domain is DVKVTQSSRYLVKRTGEKVFLECVQDMDHENMFWYRQDPGLGLRLIYFSYDVKMKEKGDIPEGYSVSREKKERFSLILESASTNQTSMYLCASSSAETGGTLSSYNSPLHFGNGTRLTVT.

This clone showed up just once. J is TRBJ2-3 and V is TRBV1; the DNA was not used to check the table's D call, TRBD1. TRBV1 is described as a pseudogene. There are 16 residues in the CDR3. The CDR3 loop is CTSSQGGTGGTDTQYF. The CDR3 nucleotides read TGCACCAGCAGCCAAGGGGGTACAGGCGGCACAGATACGCAGTATTTT.